This T cell receptor (beta chain) was observed in a study of cytomegalovirus exposure and HLA in healthy donors. Whole-study results and caveats: Analyzed later, most CMV-associated TCR beta chains appeared HLA-restricted.

The sample holds a few counts of this clone. No antigen is known for it. The V gene lost 6 bases and the J gene lost 7 bases, with 10 bases spanning the gap. The CDR3 contains 12 residues. Germline values: CDR1 MNHEY, CDR2 SMNVEV (reference sequence). 60 Vbeta and 13 Jbeta primers were used in PCR. Clones were read by immunoSEQ multiplex PCR, and TCRdb kept only the in-frame ones, dropping some. The sample lists over 150,000 clones, approximately 70% occurring once. The source material was PBMCs. The V gene is TRBV27, the J gene TRBJ1-5; TRBD1 might be the D (6 bases). The receptor was derived from a woman younger than 45 in good health and CMV-seropositive. The CDR3 DNA is TGTGCCAGCAGCGAACAGGGCCAGCCCCAGCATTTT. It is translated as CASSEQGQPQHF.